A selection of T cell receptor beta chains follows, all from one sample in a study of CDR3 diversity in severe acne. TCRdb re-analysed the PCR reads in MiXCR, keeping a single row per CDR3 protein. Of over 90,000 distinct CDR3 sequences listed, around 56% are singletons. The specimen sequenced was blood. The receptors were gathered from a male donor with acne. The CDR3 runs from the conserved cysteine through the conserved F or W. The D gene is left open where the match is weak. Clone sizes are given selectively: once, few, many, or a class where the clone is expanded.

>few|TRBV24-1|-|TRBJ2-7
CATSGGGDEQYF
TGTGCCACCAGTGGGGGGGGCGACGAGCAGTACTTC
>medium-sized|TRBV5-1|-|TRBJ2-7
CASSWGDFYEQYF
TGCGCCAGCAGCTGGGGGGATTTCTACGAGCAGTACTTC
>medium-sized|TRBV20-1|-|TRBJ2-7
CSAPQTTTYEQYF
TGCAGTGCTCCTCAGACCACCACCTACGAGCAGTACTTC
>many|TRBV9|-|TRBJ2-7
CASSVGTVPNEQYF
TGTGCCAGCAGCGTAGGGACAGTCCCTAACGAGCAGTACTTC
>once|TRBV5-4|TRBD1|TRBJ2-7
CASSWDSYEQYF
TGTGCCAGCAGCTGGGACAGCTACGAGCAGTACTTC
>-|TRBV10-3|TRBD1|TRBJ2-7
CAWRTGGEYEQYF
TGTGCCTGGAGGACAGGGGGCGAATACGAGCAGTACTTC
>-|TRBV5-4|TRBD2|TRBJ2-5
CASSYWEGGGETQYF
TGTGCCAGCAGTTACTGGGAGGGCGGGGGAGAGACCCAGTACTTC
>few|TRBV29-1|-|TRBJ1-2
CSVDGGEVYGYTF
TGCAGCGTTGATGGGGGCGAAGTCTATGGCTACACCTTC
>-|TRBV20-1|TRBD2|TRBJ2-1
CSARGGGINEQFF
TGCAGTGCCCGGGGGGGGGGCATCAATGAGCAGTTCTTC
>many|TRBV6-5|TRBD1|TRBJ1-6
CASSYRRDSHSPLHF
TGTGCCAGCAGTTACCGTCGGGACAGCCATTCACCCCTCCACTTT
>-|TRBV29-1|-|TRBJ1-2
CSVEGYGYTF
TGCAGCGTTGAGGGATATGGCTACACCTTC
>-|TRBV19|-|TRBJ1-5
CASSSLGSYNQPQHF
TGTGCCAGTAGCTCACTAGGGAGTTACAATCAGCCCCAGCATTTT
>-|TRBV29-1|TRBD1|TRBJ1-2
CSVQQGFGYTF
TGCAGCGTTCAACAGGGGTTTGGCTACACCTTC
>once|TRBV5-4|TRBD1|TRBJ1-2
CASSLVGQGTGYTF
TGTGCCAGCAGCTTGGTGGGACAGGGCACTGGCTACACCTTC
>many|TRBV5-4|-|TRBJ2-1
CASSWEGGSYNEQFF
TGTGCCAGCAGCTGGGAAGGTGGGTCCTACAATGAGCAGTTCTTC
>-|TRBV29-1|-|TRBJ1-1
CSVPDRNTEAFF
TGCAGCGTTCCCGACAGAAACACTGAAGCTTTCTTT
>-|TRBV7-6|-|TRBJ2-7
CASSPLGGKIEQYF
TGTGCCAGCAGCCCCCTGGGCGGGAAGATCGAGCAGTACTTC
>-|TRBV25-1|TRBD1|TRBJ2-7
CASSDVTRDRGYEQYF
TGTGCCAGCAGTGACGTTACCCGGGACAGGGGCTACGAGCAGTACTTC
>many|TRBV24-1|-|TRBJ2-1
CATSVSGRALYNEQFF
-
>few|TRBV29-1|TRBD2|TRBJ2-2
CSVEISGTDGTGELFF
TGCAGCGTTGAGATTAGCGGGACTGATGGCACCGGGGAGCTGTTTTTT
>many|TRBV7-2|-|TRBJ2-3
CASSHLDYLTDTQYF
TGTGCCAGCAGCCATCTTGACTACCTTACAGATACGCAGTATTTT
>-|TRBV9|-|TRBJ1-1
CASSVDTGITEAFF
TGTGCCAGCAGCGTGGACACAGGGATCACTGAAGCTTTCTTT
>once|TRBV28|-|TRBJ1-1
CASSSRGAHNTEAFF
TGTGCCAGCAGCTCCCGGGGGGCGCATAACACTGAAGCTTTCTTT
>-|TRBV29-1|-|TRBJ2-7
CSVEDDQSYEQYF
TGCAGCGTTGAAGATGACCAATCCTACGAGCAGTACTTC
>many|TRBV7-2|-|TRBJ1-5
CASSLSGTQSNQPQHF
TGTGCCAGCAGCTTATCCGGGACTCAGAGCAATCAGCCCCAGCATTTT
>-|TRBV15|TRBD1|TRBJ2-5
CATSVRQGTQYF
TGTGCCACCAGCGTACGACAGGGGACCCAGTACTTC
>-|TRBV7-9|TRBD1|TRBJ2-5
CASSASFGTGTGFWETQYF
TGTGCCAGCAGCGCGTCATTCGGCACCGGGACAGGGTTTTGGGAGACCCAGTACTTC
>many|TRBV18|TRBD2|TRBJ2-2
CASFSGNGNTGELFF
TGTGCCAGCTTTAGCGGGAACGGGAACACCGGGGAGCTGTTTTTT